This T cell receptor (beta chain) stems from a study of T-cell memory formation after mild COVID-19. Turning to the study itself: Across donors, TCR clusters were largely donor specific.

Findings and limits, study-wide: Confirmation of SARS-CoV-2 specificity was lacking for second-wave clones peaking day 37. Later expanders leaned CD4+, whereas day 15 to 85 contracting clones were balanced CD4/CD8.

This clonotype occurred a few times. Its antigen is not known. Germline CDR1 and CDR2: ENHRY and SYGVKD. Trimming took 3 bases from V and 3 from J; bases not matched to a gene: 13. This CDR3 has 18 residues. 5'RACE primed at constant segments yielded TCR alpha and TCR beta cDNA libraries bearing sample barcodes and UMIs. TCRdb redid the calling of the 5' RACE reads with MiXCR, one entry per CDR3 protein. The repertoire holds roughly 240,000 distinct CDR3 sequences, with approximately 15% as singletons. This TCR derives from an adult woman who had mild COVID-19 (a few samples of this study predate the infection). Cell type and time point are not known. This chain uses TRBV10-3 with TRBJ2-5; 10 nucleotides line up with TRBD2. Source material: PBMCs or a T cell subset sorted from them (not recorded which). CDR3 loop: CAISDIFSGGPLKETQYF. Written as DNA, the CDR3 is TGTGCCATCAGTGACATTTTTAGCGGGGGGCCTCTTAAAGAGACCCAGTACTTC.